This T cell receptor (beta chain) was documented in a study of vaccination effects on CD4 cells after COVID-19. Across the whole study: About 2 million PBMC per well received about 10 IU/ml IL-2 and roughly 10 ug/ml peptides in culture. Study-wide results and limits: Spike-reactive clones found after vaccination in convalescents were mainly new vaccine-induced clones. Early post-infection timepoints were absent, and convalescent patients were few.

Here immunoSEQ multiplex PCR was the method, and the copy in TCRdb shows in-frame clones only, minus some. The sample yields 40,000 to 55,000 clones, approximately 74% seen once. In regard to this clone: The antigen is unknown.

This CDR3 has 15 residues. V lost 0 bases to trimming and J lost 4 bases, with 11 bases between them. The germline V gene encodes CDR1 SGHNT and CDR2 YYREEE (reference sequence). Cultured cells yielded isolated CD4+ T cells after approximately nine days. The rearrangement uses TRBV5-4 and TRBJ1-3, with D uncertain. The source of this sequence is a human donor who had a prior SARS-CoV-2 infection. The specimen comprised CD4+ T cells from PBMCs cultured without peptide, sampled before COVID-19 vaccination. CDR3 DNA: TGTGCCAGCAGCTTGGGGGGTCTGGGAGGAAACACCATATATTTT. This sequence encodes CASSLGGLGGNTIYF.